These 29 T cell receptor beta chains share one sample of origin, sequenced in a study of T cell repertoires in cytomegalovirus infection. TCRdb reprocessed the reads with MiXCR, giving one entry per CDR3 protein. Seen here are 560,000 or so distinct CDR3 sequences, 15% to 20% observed once, and the top ten hold 20% to 30%. The source material was CD8+ T cells from PBMCs. The origin of the receptors is a human donor in good health (CMV status not recorded). Some clones in this sample may be carry-over from other donors' samples.

Notes on this clonotype: This may be a read error, as it is one base from a much larger clone. V and J are TRBV24-1 and TRBJ2-1; D unresolved. CDR3 length equals 14 residues. Germline-derived CDR1 and CDR2 are KGHDR and SFDVKD. Trimming removed 0 bases from V and 7 bases from J, with 9 bases in between. Here the CDR3 DNA reads TGTGCCACCAGTGATTTGGACAATGGGAATGAGCAGTTCTTC. This gives the protein CATSDLDNGNEQFF.

This clonotype was found many times. The chain couples TRBV7-9 to TRBJ1-5; 7 bases match TRBD1. The CDR3 contains 15 residues. From germline, CDR1 is SEHNR and CDR2 FQNEAQ (reference sequence). The V and J ends lost 3 bases and 2 bases, in that order; junction bases with no gene match: 4. The DNA of the CDR3 is TGTGCCAGCAGCTTCCAGGGGGATGGCAATCAGCCCCAGCATTTT. Translating gives CASSFQGDGNQPQHF. Full variable domain (remainder filled in from reference TRBV7-9 and TRBJ1-5): DTGVSQNPRHKITKRGQNVTFRCDPISEHNRLYWYRQTLGQGPEFLTYFQNEAQLEKSRLLSDRFSAERPKGSFSTLEIQRTEQGDSAMYLCASSFQGDGNQPQHFGDGTRLSIL.

Ten or more counts support this clonotype. The chain recombines TRBV6-1 with TRBJ1-4, with unresolved D. CDR3 length: 15 amino acids. Germline CDR1 reads MNHNS; CDR2 reads SASEGT. V was cut by 2 bases and J by 0 bases, with 7 bases left in between. For the CDR3, the DNA is TGTGCCAGCAGTGAAATGGGAGCAACTAATGAAAAACTGTTTTTT. Protein product: CASSEMGATNEKLFF.

This clonotype was seen ten or more times. The genes are TRBV12-3 or TRBV12-4 and TRBJ1-1, with 9 bases identical to TRBD1. The CDR3 is 15 residues long. V lost 6 bases to trimming and J lost 3 bases; unmatched junction nucleotides: 8. This chain's CDR3 is CASSYRGRGDTEAFF. In nucleotides, the CDR3 is TGTGCCAGCAGCTACAGGGGGCGGGGGGACACTGAAGCTTTCTTT.

This sequence joins TRBV7-8 and TRBJ1-1; D gene ambiguous. CDR1 is SGHVS and CDR2 is FQNEAQ in the germline V gene. CDR3 length equals 16 residues. V was clipped by 0 bases and J by 1 base, with 12 bases between them. CDR3 bases: TGTGCCAGCAGCTTAGCGGGTATTGGCGGGAACACTGAAGCTTTCTTT. It encodes CASSLAGIGGNTEAFF.

Turning to this clonotype: A read error may account for a junction end that differs from germline. The chain joins TRBV27 to TRBJ1-1; a possible D gene is TRBD1 (5 bases). The CDR3 has 15 residues. Germline assignment: CDR1 MNHEY and CDR2 SMNVEV (reference sequence). The CDR3 DNA reads as TGTGCCAGCACTGTGAATGGGGGGTGGAACGCTGAAGCTTTCTTT. Protein sequence: CASTVNGGWNAEAFF.

The table lists this clonotype with many counts. This chain uses TRBV7-2 with TRBJ2-7, with a tentative D call TRBD1 (5 bases). The length of the CDR3 is 15 residues. Trimming pared 3 bases from V and 1 base from J, leaving 13 bases between. Per the germline V gene, CDR1 is SGHTA and CDR2 is FQGNSA. The CDR3 loop reads CASSFTRERSYEQYF. DNA of the CDR3: TGTGCCAGCAGCTTTACCAGGGAAAGGTCCTACGAGCAGTACTTC.

In its sample, this clonotype was seen a few times. This chain joins TRBV27 and TRBJ1-2; D remains ambiguous. The CDR3 extends over 11 amino acids. The V gene lost 7 bases and the J gene lost 5 bases, with 8 bases spanning the gap. In germline, CDR1 is MNHEY, CDR2 SMNVEV (reference sequence). CDR3 region: CASMGAYGYTF. The CDR3 DNA follows: TGTGCCAGCATGGGCGCATATGGCTACACCTTC.

This clonotype was found many times. The chain uses TRBV25-1 and TRBJ2-3; D may be TRBD1 (6 bases). This CDR3 has 15 residues. CDR1 and CDR2 from the germline V gene are MGHDK and SYGVNS. With 7 bases removed from V and 2 bases from J, the gap between germline ends came to 16 bases. CDR3 protein: CASTSSGVNTDTQYF. The CDR3 DNA sequence: TGTGCCAGCACCTCCTCAGGGGTAAACACAGATACGCAGTATTTT.

This clonotype was counted at least ten times. This sequence joins TRBV2 and TRBJ2-7; D is unresolved. Trimming cost V 7 bases and J 0 bases, with 16 bases left between them. CDR1 is SNHLY and CDR2 is FYNNEI in the germline V gene. CDR3 size: 15 residues. CDR3 in amino acids: CASTLEEFFSYEQYF. The CDR3 DNA follows: TGTGCCAGCACCCTGGAAGAGTTTTTCTCCTACGAGCAGTACTTC.

V and J are TRBV6-1 and TRBJ2-7, with unresolved D. V lost 2 bases, J lost 6 bases, and 14 bases lay in between. Germline assignment: CDR1 MNHNS and CDR2 SASEGT. The CDR3 sequence is 14 residues long. DNA of the CDR3: TGTGCCAGCAGTGAAATGGCATTCGACGGCGAGCAGTACTTC. Translated, it gives CASSEMAFDGEQYF.

The genes are TRBV20-1 and TRBJ2-7; D may match TRBD1 or TRBD2 (5 bases each). This CDR3 region has 13 residues. Germline lookup yields CDR1 DFQATT and CDR2 SNEGSKA (reference sequence). Trimming took 3 bases from V and 3 from J, leaving 12 bases between them. CDR3: CSARYGASYEQYF. The CDR3 nucleotides are TGCAGTGCTAGGTACGGGGCAAGCTACGAGCAGTACTTC.

This clonotype appeared a few times. The rearrangement uses TRBV28 and TRBJ1-3, with D unclear. CDR1 MDHEN and CDR2 SYDVKM come from the germline V gene. Deletions cut 2 bases from V and 2 bases from J, with 16 bases between. This CDR3 has 17 residues. For the CDR3, the DNA is TGTGCCAGCAGTTTAACGGCGTACACGGGGACTGGAAACACCATATATTTT. This codes for CASSLTAYTGTGNTIYF.

The sample holds many counts of this clonotype. This sequence joins TRBV6-1 and TRBJ1-1; unclear D gene. Germline V gives CDR1 MNHNS, CDR2 SASEGT. Trimming pared 1 base from V and 2 bases from J, leaving 11 bases between. The CDR3 has 15 amino acids. The CDR3, as DNA: TGTGCCAGCAGTGAAGATTGGACCCTTAACACTGAAGCTTTCTTT. This encodes CASSEDWTLNTEAFF.

In this sample, this clonotype turned up many times. The V and J genes are TRBV19 and TRBJ2-7, with D possibly TRBD2 on 6 matching bases. Germline loops: CDR1 LNHDA, CDR2 SQIVND (reference sequence). This CDR3 is 15 amino acids long. The V and J ends lost 6 bases and 3 bases respectively, with 18 bases between them. This CDR3 is CASSLGAGFGYEQYF. The CDR3 DNA reads as TGTGCCAGTAGCCTCGGCGCGGGGTTTGGCTACGAGCAGTACTTC.

This chain connects TRBV6-6 to TRBJ2-2, with 7 bases lining up with TRBD1. This CDR3 contains 13 residues. The junction had 5 bases not matched to a gene; V was cut back by 9 bases and J by 4 bases. Per germline, CDR1 MNHNY and CDR2 SVGAGI (reference sequence). DNA of the CDR3: TGTGCCAGGGGGGACAGAAGCACCGGGGAGCTGTTTTTT. This encodes CARGDRSTGELFF.

This clonotype was observed a few times. The CDR3 nucleotides read TGTGCCAGCAGCCAAGAACGTTTCGGGGCTTACGAGCAGTACTTC. This gives the protein CASSQERFGAYEQYF. The chain uses TRBV4-2 and TRBJ2-7; D may correspond to TRBD1 or TRBD2 (5 bases each). The CDR3 contains 15 residues. The germline V and J ends were trimmed by 0 bases and 4 bases, with 13 bases remaining between them. Germline V lookup: CDR1 LGHNA, CDR2 YNFKEQ.

This clonotype came up many times. The J gene is TRBJ2-6, the V gene TRBV10-2, with TRBD2 as a possible D gene (5 bases). The V gene lost 2 bases and the J gene lost 1 base, with 6 bases spanning the gap. The CDR3 length is 15 residues. Germline CDR1 and CDR2: WSHSY and SAAADI. CDR3 residues: CASSEPGSGANVLTF. As DNA, the CDR3 is TGCGCCAGCAGTGAGCCGGGGTCTGGGGCCAACGTCCTGACTTTC.

Many counts were recorded for this clonotype. This chain joins TRBV4-1 and TRBJ1-5, with unresolved D. Looked up from germline, CDR1 is MGHRA and CDR2 is YSYEKL. The CDR3 contains 15 residues. The germline V and J ends were trimmed by 2 bases and 3 bases, with 11 bases remaining between them. The CDR3 region has the DNA TGCGCCAGCAGCCAACCGGGAATTGTCAATCAGCCCCAGCATTTT. The encoded protein is CASSQPGIVNQPQHF.

This clonotype was found many times. The chain has TRBV7-9 and TRBJ2-5; D may be TRBD1 or TRBD2 (5 bases each). Germline CDR1 reads SEHNR; CDR2 reads FQNEAQ (reference sequence). The CDR3 is made up of 12 amino acids. Trimming pared 9 bases from V and 1 base from J, leaving 9 bases between. The CDR3 reads CASRGVQETQYF. CDR3 sequence (DNA): TGTGCCAGTAGGGGAGTCCAAGAGACCCAGTACTTC.

This clonotype appeared many times. The V call is TRBV7-2, the J call TRBJ2-3; TRBD2 agrees at 14 bases. J gave up 3 bases and V 5 bases, and 13 bases lay outside the gene matches. Germline V gives CDR1 SGHTA, CDR2 FQGNSA. This CDR3 has 19 amino acids. The CDR3 region has the DNA TGTGCCAGCAGCCCGGGACTAGCGGGAGAGGCAGGGACAACAGATACGCAGTATTTT. Amino acids: CASSPGLAGEAGTTDTQYF.

V gene TRBV6-2 or TRBV6-3 combines with J gene TRBJ2-3; D gene unclear. In germline, CDR1 is MNHEY, CDR2 SVGEGT. V lost 6 bases and J 1 base, leaving 17 bases between the germline ends. CDR3 length: 16 amino acids. This chain's CDR3 is CASSIHLTIRTDTQYF. The CDR3 nucleotides are TGTGCCAGCAGCATACACTTGACCATCCGCACAGATACGCAGTATTTT.

CDR3 DNA: TGTGCCAGTTCCGTCGCTATCTACGAGCAGTACTTC. Its protein is CASSVAIYEQYF. V gene TRBV28 combines with J gene TRBJ2-7; D gene ambiguous. This CDR3 has 12 residues. V lost 9 bases, J lost 3 bases, and 12 bases lay in between. Germline CDR1 and CDR2: MDHEN and SYDVKM.

This clonotype was seen ten or more times. V usage is TRBV7-9 and J usage is TRBJ2-1, with a weak D call TRBD2 (6 bases). Trimming cost V 1 base and J 4 bases, with 11 bases left between them. The CDR3 has 15 amino acids. The germline V gene encodes CDR1 SEHNR and CDR2 FQNEAQ (reference sequence). In nucleotides, the CDR3 is TGTGCCAGCAGCTTAGGGGCTAGCGTATACAATGAGCAGTTCTTC. Protein: CASSLGASVYNEQFF.

This clonotype was seen ten or more times. The CDR3: CASSPDSFWAQETQYF. The CDR3 nucleotides read TGTGCCAGCAGTCCTGACTCCTTTTGGGCTCAAGAGACCCAGTACTTC. The chain joins TRBV6-5 to TRBJ2-5, with D unclear. Deletions cut 5 bases from V and 2 bases from J, with 18 bases between. There are 16 residues in the CDR3. CDR1 MNHEY and CDR2 SVGAGI come from the germline V gene.

This clonotype has ten or more counts. This chain connects TRBV27 to TRBJ1-2; D remains ambiguous. The CDR3 runs 13 residues. Trimming cost V 3 bases and J 2 bases, with 7 bases left between them. CDR1 is MNHEY, CDR2 SMNVEV, per germline (reference sequence). The CDR3 region has the DNA TGTGCCAGCAGTTTGGGCATAAACTATGGCTACACCTTC. Amino acid sequence: CASSLGINYGYTF.

Only a few counts were recorded for this clonotype. The chain has TRBV12-5 and TRBJ2-1; perhaps D is TRBD1 or TRBD2 (6 bases each). The germline V gene has CDR1 LGHNT and CDR2 FRNRAP. The V and J ends lost 6 bases and 9 bases respectively, with 15 bases between them. The CDR3 extends over 13 amino acids. The CDR3 coding sequence is TGTGCTAGTGGCCTTGGTAGGGGGGTTGAGCAGTTCTTC. Translation: CASGLGRGVEQFF.

This clonotype was counted ten times or more. The gene calls are TRBV7-8 and TRBJ2-2; D may be TRBD1 or TRBD2 (5 bases each). The CDR3 is 14 residues long. The germline V gene encodes CDR1 SGHVS and CDR2 FQNEAQ. With 5 bases removed from V and 6 bases from J, the gap between germline ends came to 13 bases. CDR3 bases: TGTGCCAGCAGCCCCGAGACAGCGGCCGGGGAGCTGTTTTTT. This translates into CASSPETAAGELFF.

The J gene is TRBJ2-7, the V gene TRBV28; 9 bases agree with TRBD2. Germline V gives CDR1 MDHEN, CDR2 SYDVKM. The CDR3 consists of 17 residues. After removal of 2 bases from V and 1 base from J, the junction contained 9 bases not matched to a gene. CDR3 DNA sequence: TGTGCCAGCAGTTTAGAATTTAGCGGGAGACAATCCTACGAGCAGTACTTC. Encoded protein: CASSLEFSGRQSYEQYF.